The 10 T cell receptor beta chains presented below share a single source sample, sequenced in a study of blood T cell repertoires in COVID-19. Sequencing used immunoSEQ multiplex PCR; TCRdb keeps in-frame clones, though not all of them. The sample lists about 210,000 clones, almost 85% occurring once. The sequencing sample was made of peripheral blood. The receptor set was obtained from a woman aged 40 to 50 with acute or convalescent COVID-19.

A few counts support this clone. The CDR3 protein is CATSSRPGGSYNEQFF. CDR3 bases: TGTGCCACCAGCAGCCGTCCGGGAGGATCCTACAATGAGCAGTTCTTC. This chain connects TRBV15 to TRBJ2-1, with 7 nucleotides matching TRBD2. The V gene's germline CDR1 is LNHNV and CDR2 YYDKDF (reference sequence). This CDR3 is built from 16 residues. Germline trimming cut 3 bases from V and 1 base from J; bases unmatched to any gene: 6.

The chain uses TRBV19 and TRBJ2-7; the match to TRBD2 covers 13 bases. Germline V gives CDR1 LNHDA, CDR2 SQIVND (reference sequence). This CDR3 has 13 residues. V was pared by 8 bases and J by 6 bases, with 4 bases of the junction left unmatched. DNA of the CDR3: TGTGCCAGTGGGACTAGCGGGATGGGCGAGCAGTACTTC. Translated: CASGTSGMGEQYF.

This chain uses TRBV29-1 with TRBJ1-2; 8 bases match TRBD1. The length of the CDR3 is 12 residues. V lost 6 bases and J lost 5; bases outside the gene matches: 5. Germline CDR1 reads SQVTM; CDR2 reads ANQGSEA. CDR3 bases: TGCAGCGTCGTGGACAGGGATTATGGCTACACCTTC. Encoded protein: CSVVDRDYGYTF.

The gene calls are TRBV7-2 and TRBJ1-1; TRBD1 matches at 8 bases. The CDR3 loop spans 15 amino acids. The V gene's germline CDR1 is SGHTA and CDR2 FQGNSA. V trimming: 5 bases; J trimming: 0 bases; junction bases outside the gene matches: 5. CDR3 residues: CASSTSGGMNTEAFF. The CDR3 bases are TGTGCCAGCAGCACCTCAGGGGGCATGAACACTGAAGCTTTCTTT.

The V gene is TRBV2, the J gene TRBJ2-2; 8 bases match TRBD1. Trimming removed 6 bases from V and 4 bases from J; junction bases left unmatched: 4. Germline values: CDR1 SNHLY, CDR2 FYNNEI. The CDR3 has 14 residues. The CDR3 loop is CASRATGATGELFF. The CDR3 DNA is TGTGCCAGCAGGGCGACAGGGGCCACCGGGGAGCTGTTTTTT. The whole variable domain, remainder taken from reference TRBV2 and TRBJ2-2, is EPEVTQTPSHQVTQMGQEVILRCVPISNHLYFYWYRQILGQKVEFLVSFYNNEISEKSEIFDDQFSVERPDGSNFTLKIRSTKLEDSAMYFCASRATGATGELFFGEGSRLTVL.

This chain joins TRBV18 and TRBJ2-5; D is perhaps TRBD1 (6 bases). Trimming took 3 bases from V and 7 from J, leaving 18 bases between them. Germline V gives CDR1 KGHSH, CDR2 LQKENI. The CDR3 is 15 amino acids. The CDR3 nucleotides read TGTGCCAGCTCACCGGACAGCGGCGAAGCAGGGACCCAGTACTTC. Protein: CASSPDSGEAGTQYF.

V gene TRBV6-5 combines with J gene TRBJ2-7; possible D gene TRBD2, 5 bases. V lost 5 bases and J 5 bases, leaving 10 bases between the germline ends. The CDR3 loop spans 12 amino acids. Germline values: CDR1 MNHEY, CDR2 SVGAGI. CDR3 sequence reads: CASSNGIHEQYF. In nucleotides, the CDR3 is TGTGCCAGCAGTAACGGGATTCACGAGCAGTACTTC.

Of note for this clone: An end of the junction differs from the germline gene, which may be a read error. The chain joins TRBV6-5 to TRBJ1-2; 8 bases are shared with TRBD1. The CDR3 consists of 13 residues. In germline, CDR1 is MNHEY, CDR2 SVGAGI. CDR3 sequence: CASSYGTGYSYTF. In DNA form, the CDR3 reads TGTGCCAGCAGTTACGGGACAGGCTATAGCTACACCTTC.

The chain joins TRBV27 to TRBJ2-6; 9 positions match TRBD1. Germline V gives CDR1 MNHEY, CDR2 SMNVEV (reference sequence). J was trimmed by 0 bases and V by 6 bases; bases with no gene match: 6. The CDR3 contains 17 residues. The CDR3 nucleotides are TGTGCCAGCAGGGACAGGGGCCTTAGCTCTGGGGCCAACGTCCTGACTTTC. Amino acids: CASRDRGLSSGANVLTF. The complete variable domain, with remaining parts taken from reference TRBV27 and TRBJ2-6, reads EAQVTQNPRYLITVTGKKLTVTCSQNMNHEYMSWYRQDPGLGLRQIYYSMNVEVTDKGDVPEGYKVSRKEKRNFPLILESPSPNQTSLYFCASRDRGLSSGANVLTFGAGSRLTVL.

The chain uses TRBV7-2 and TRBJ1-2; 10 nucleotides line up with TRBD1. The germline V gene has CDR1 SGHTA and CDR2 FQGNSA. This CDR3 has 17 amino acids. Losses at the gene ends were 4 bases for V and 0 bases for J; bases not matched to a gene: 8. The CDR3 is CASSYRDRGLPNYGYTF. The CDR3 DNA sequence: TGTGCCAGCAGCTACCGGGACAGGGGTCTTCCTAACTATGGCTACACCTTC.